This T cell receptor (beta chain) originates from a study of blood T cell repertoires in COVID-19. Study in general: Researchers got acute and convalescent COVID-19 samples from the United States, Italy and Spain.

Per the authors' pipeline: Estimation of nucleated cell counts was performed using reference gene primer amplification. Assay used: immunoSEQ multiplex PCR; TCRdb lists only in-frame clones, some missing. For V, J and clone size, that table is used; D and trimming come from the DNA. The data hold a few hundred thousand clones, with over 80% observed a single time. Across 24 US areas, participants ranged in age from roughly 18 to 95 years. Two consecutive negative NP/OP PCR tests, clearance, or resolved symptoms defined Cohort 3 recovery. The sample comprised PBMCs or T cells enriched from blood (not recorded which). The receptor's source is a man aged 25-45 years who had recovered from COVID-19.

CDR3 coding DNA: TGTGCCAGCAGCATCCGGGACACCCAAGAGACCCAGTACTTC. The encoded protein is CASSIRDTQETQYF. The J gene is TRBJ2-5, the V gene TRBV7-9, with a possible D match to TRBD1 (6 bases). V was pared by 5 bases and J by 1 base, with 11 bases between. CDR3 size: 14 residues. Germline CDR1 and CDR2: SEHNR and FQNEAQ (reference sequence).